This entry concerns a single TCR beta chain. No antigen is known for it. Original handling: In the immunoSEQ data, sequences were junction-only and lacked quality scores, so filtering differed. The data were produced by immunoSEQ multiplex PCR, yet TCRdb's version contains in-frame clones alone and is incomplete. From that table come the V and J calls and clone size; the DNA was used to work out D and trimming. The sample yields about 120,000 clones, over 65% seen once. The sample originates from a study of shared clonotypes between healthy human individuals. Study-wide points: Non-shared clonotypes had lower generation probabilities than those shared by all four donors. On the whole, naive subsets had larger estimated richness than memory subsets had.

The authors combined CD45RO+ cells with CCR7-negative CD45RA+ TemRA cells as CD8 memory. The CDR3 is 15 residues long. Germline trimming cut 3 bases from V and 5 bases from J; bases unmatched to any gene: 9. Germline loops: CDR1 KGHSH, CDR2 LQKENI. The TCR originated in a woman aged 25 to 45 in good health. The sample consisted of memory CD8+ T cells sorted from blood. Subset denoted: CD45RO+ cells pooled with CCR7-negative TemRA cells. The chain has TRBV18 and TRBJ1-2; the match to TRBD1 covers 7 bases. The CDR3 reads CASSPPRGRRYGYTF. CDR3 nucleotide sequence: TGTGCCAGCTCACCGCCCAGGGGGAGAAGATATGGCTACACCTTC. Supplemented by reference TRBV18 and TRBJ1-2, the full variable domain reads NAGVMQNPRHLVRRRGQEARLRCSPMKGHSHVYWYRQLPEEGLKFMVYLQKENIIDESGMPKERFSAEFPKEGPSILRIQQVVRGDSAAYFCASSPPRGRRYGYTFGSGTRLTVV.